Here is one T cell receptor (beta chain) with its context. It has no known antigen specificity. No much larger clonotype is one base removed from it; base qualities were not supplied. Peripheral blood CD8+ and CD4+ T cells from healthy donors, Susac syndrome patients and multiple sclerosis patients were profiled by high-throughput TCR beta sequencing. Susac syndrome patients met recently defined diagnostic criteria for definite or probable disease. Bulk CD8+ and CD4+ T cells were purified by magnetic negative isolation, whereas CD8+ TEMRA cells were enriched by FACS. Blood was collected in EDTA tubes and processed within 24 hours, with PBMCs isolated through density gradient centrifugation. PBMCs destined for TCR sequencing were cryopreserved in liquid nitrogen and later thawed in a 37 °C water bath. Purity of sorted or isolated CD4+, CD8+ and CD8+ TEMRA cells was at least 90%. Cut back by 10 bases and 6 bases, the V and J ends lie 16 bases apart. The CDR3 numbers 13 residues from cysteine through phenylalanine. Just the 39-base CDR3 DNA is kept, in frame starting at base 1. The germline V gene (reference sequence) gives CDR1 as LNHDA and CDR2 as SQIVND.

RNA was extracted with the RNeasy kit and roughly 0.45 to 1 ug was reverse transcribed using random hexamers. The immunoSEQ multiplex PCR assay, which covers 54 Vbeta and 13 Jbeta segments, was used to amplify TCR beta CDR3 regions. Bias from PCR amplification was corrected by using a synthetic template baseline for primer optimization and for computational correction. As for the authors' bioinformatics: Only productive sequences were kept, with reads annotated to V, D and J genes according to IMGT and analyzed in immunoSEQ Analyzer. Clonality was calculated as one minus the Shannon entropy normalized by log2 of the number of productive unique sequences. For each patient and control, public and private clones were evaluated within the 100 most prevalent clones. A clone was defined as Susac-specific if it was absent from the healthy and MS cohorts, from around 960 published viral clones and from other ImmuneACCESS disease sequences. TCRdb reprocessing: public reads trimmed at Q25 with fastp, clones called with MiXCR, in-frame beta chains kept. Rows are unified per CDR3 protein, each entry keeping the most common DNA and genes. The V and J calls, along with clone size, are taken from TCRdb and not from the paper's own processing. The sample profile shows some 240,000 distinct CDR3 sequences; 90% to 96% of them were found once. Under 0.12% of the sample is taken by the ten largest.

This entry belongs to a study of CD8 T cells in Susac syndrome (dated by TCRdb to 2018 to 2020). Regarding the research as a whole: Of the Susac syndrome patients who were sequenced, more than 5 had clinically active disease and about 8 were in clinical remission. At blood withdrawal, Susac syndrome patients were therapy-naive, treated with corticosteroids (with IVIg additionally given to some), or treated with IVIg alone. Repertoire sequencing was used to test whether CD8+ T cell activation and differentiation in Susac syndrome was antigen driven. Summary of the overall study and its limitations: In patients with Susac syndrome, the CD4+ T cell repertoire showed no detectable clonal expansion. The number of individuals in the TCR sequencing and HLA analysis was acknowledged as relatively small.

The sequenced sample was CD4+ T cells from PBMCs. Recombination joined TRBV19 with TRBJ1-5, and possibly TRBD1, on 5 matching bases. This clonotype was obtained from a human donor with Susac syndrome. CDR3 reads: CATGRELAQPQHF. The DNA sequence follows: TGTGCCACCGGCAGGGAGCTGGCTCAGCCCCAGCATTTT.